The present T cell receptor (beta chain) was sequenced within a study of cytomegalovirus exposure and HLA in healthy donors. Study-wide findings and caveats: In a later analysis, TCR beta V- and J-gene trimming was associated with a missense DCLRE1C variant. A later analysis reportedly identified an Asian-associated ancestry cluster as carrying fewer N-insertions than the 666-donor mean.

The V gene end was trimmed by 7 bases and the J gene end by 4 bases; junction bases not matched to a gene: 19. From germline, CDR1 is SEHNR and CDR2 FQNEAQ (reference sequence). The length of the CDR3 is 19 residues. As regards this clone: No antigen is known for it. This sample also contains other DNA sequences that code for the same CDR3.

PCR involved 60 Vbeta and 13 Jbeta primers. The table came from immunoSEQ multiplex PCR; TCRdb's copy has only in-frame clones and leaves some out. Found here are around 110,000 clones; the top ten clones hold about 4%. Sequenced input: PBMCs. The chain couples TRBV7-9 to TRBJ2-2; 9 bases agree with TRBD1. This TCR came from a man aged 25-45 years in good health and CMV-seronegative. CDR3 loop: CASIAAGTGTLRATGELFF. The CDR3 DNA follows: TGTGCCAGCATCGCGGCAGGGACAGGGACCCTTAGGGCCACCGGGGAGCTGTTTTTT.